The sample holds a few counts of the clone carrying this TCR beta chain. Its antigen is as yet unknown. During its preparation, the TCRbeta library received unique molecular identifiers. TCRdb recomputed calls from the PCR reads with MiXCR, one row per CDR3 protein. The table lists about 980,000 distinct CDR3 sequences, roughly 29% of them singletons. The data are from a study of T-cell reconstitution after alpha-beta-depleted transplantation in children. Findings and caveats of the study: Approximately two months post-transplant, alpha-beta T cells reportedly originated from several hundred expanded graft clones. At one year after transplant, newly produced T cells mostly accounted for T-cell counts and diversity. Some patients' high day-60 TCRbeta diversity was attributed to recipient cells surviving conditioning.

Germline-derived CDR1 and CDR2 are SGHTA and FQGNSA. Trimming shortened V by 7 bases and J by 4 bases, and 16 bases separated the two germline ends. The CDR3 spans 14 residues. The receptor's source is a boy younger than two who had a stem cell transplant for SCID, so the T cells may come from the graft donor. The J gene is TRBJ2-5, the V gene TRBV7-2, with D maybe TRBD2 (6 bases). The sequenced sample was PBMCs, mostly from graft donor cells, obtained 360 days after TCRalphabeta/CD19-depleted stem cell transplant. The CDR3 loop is CASTLVKGGETQYF. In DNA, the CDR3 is TGTGCCAGCACCCTTGTAAAGGGAGGAGAGACCCAGTACTTC. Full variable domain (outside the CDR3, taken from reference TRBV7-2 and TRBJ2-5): GAGVSQSPSNKVTEKGKDVELRCDPISGHTALYWYRQSLGQGLEFLIYFQGNSAPDKSGLPSDRFSAERTGGSVSTLTIQRTQQEDSAVYLCASTLVKGGETQYFGPGTRLLVL.